This T cell receptor (beta chain) was identified during a study of blood T cell repertoires in COVID-19. Study summary: Samples taken during acute and convalescent COVID-19 were collected in the United States, Italy and Spain. Sample material is recorded as cDNA or gDNA derived from T cells, B-cell-depleted T cells, or PBMCs.

Researchers sorted participants into cohorts using their self-reported clinical history. Each recovered donor of Cohort 3 presented with two negative PCRs, clearance, or symptom resolution. This table comes from immunoSEQ multiplex PCR, and its TCRdb copy is limited to in-frame clones, with some not included. The table records about 160,000 clones, about 80% of them present only once. The germline V gene has CDR1 SGHNT and CDR2 YYREEE (reference sequence). The length of the CDR3 is 16 residues. The trim removed 4 bases at V and 2 bases at J, leaving 7 bases unmatched. The TCR originated in a woman in her fifties or sixties who had recovered from COVID-19. The material sequenced was PBMCs or T cells enriched from blood (not recorded which). The rearrangement joins TRBV5-4 to TRBJ2-3; 10 bases map to TRBD1. The CDR3: CASSADRGRITDTQYF. As DNA, the CDR3 is TGTGCCAGCAGCGCCGACAGGGGGCGTATCACAGATACGCAGTATTTT.